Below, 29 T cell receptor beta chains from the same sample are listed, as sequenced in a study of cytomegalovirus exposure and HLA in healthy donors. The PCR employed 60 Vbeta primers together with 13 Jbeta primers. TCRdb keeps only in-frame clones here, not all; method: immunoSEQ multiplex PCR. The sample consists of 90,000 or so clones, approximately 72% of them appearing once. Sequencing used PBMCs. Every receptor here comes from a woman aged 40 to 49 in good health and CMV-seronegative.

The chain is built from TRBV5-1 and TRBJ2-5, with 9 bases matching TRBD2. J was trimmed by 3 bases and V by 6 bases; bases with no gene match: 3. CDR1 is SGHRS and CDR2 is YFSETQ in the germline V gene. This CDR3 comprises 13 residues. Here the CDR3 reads CASKLAGKETQYF. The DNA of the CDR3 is TGCGCCAGCAAACTAGCGGGCAAAGAGACCCAGTACTTC.

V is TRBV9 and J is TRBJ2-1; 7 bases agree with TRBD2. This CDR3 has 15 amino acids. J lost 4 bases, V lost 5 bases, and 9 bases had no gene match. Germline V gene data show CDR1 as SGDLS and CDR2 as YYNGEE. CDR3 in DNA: TGTGCCAGCAGTGCCGAGGGTAGCGGGTACAATGAGCAGTTCTTC. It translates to CASSAEGSGYNEQFF.

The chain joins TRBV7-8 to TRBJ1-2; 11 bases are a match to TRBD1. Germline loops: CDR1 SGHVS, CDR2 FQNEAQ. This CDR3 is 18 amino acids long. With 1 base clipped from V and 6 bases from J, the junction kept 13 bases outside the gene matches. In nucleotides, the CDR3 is TGTGCCAGCAGCTTAGTATTCGGACAGGGGGCGAAAGAGGATGGCTACACCTTC. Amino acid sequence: CASSLVFGQGAKEDGYTF.

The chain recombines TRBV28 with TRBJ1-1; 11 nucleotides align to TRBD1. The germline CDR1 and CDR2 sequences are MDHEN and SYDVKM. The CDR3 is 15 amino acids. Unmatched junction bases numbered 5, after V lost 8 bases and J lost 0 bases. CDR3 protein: CASSRTGGLNTEAFF. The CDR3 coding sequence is TGTGCCAGCTCCAGGACAGGGGGCTTGAACACTGAAGCTTTCTTT. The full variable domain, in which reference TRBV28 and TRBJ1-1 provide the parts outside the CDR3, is DVKVTQSSRYLVKRTGEKVFLECVQDMDHENMFWYRQDPGLGLRLIYFSYDVKMKEKGDIPEGYSVSREKKERFSLILESASTNQTSMYLCASSRTGGLNTEAFFGQGTRLTVV.

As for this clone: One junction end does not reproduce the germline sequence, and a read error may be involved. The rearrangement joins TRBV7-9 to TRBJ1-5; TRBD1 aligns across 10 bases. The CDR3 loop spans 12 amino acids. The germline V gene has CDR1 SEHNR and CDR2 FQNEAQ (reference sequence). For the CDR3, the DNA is TGTTCCAGCAGCTGGACAGGGGGGCCCCAGCATTTT. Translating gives CSSSWTGGPQHF.

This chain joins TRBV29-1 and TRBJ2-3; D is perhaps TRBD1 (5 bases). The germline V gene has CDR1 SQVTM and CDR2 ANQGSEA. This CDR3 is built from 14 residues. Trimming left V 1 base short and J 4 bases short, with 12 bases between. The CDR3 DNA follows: TGCAGCGTTGAAGGGCAGGGATCATCAGATACGCAGTATTTT. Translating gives CSVEGQGSSDTQYF.

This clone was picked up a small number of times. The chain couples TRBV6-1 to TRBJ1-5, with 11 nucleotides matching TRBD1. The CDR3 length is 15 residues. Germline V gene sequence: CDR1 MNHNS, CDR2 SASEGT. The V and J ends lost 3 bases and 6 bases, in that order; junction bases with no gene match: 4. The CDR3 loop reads CASSEGQGGGQPQHF. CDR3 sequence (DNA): TGTGCCAGCAGTGAGGGACAGGGGGGAGGTCAGCCCCAGCATTTT.

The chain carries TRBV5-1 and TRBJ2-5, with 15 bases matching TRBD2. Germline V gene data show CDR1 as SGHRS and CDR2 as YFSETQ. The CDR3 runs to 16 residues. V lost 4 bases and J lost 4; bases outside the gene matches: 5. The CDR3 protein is CASSLGTSGRPETQYF. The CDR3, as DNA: TGCGCCAGCAGCCTAGGGACTAGCGGGAGGCCAGAGACCCAGTACTTC. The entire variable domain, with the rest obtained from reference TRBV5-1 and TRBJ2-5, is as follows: KAGVTQTPRYLIKTRGQQVTLSCSPISGHRSVSWYQQTPGQGLQFLFEYFSETQRNKGNFPGRFSGRQFSNSRSEMNVSTLELGDSALYLCASSLGTSGRPETQYFGPGTRLLVL.

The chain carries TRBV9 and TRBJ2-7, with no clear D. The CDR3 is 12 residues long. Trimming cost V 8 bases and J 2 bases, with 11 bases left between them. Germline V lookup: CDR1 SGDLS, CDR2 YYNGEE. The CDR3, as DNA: TGTGCCAGTACTACTCCCCCCTACGAGCAGTACTTC. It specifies CASTTPPYEQYF.

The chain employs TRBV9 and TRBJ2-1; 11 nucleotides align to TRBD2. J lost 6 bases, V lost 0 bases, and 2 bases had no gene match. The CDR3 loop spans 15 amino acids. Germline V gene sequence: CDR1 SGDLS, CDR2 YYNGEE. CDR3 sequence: CASSVGGTSGNEQFF. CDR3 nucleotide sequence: TGTGCCAGCAGCGTAGGTGGGACTAGCGGCAATGAGCAGTTCTTC.

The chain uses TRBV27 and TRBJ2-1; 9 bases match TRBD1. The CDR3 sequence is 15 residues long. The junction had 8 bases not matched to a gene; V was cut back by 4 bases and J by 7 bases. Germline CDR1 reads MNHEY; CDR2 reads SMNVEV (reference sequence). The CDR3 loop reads CASSSVDRGRNEQFF. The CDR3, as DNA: TGTGCCAGCAGTTCTGTGGACAGGGGTAGGAATGAGCAGTTCTTC.

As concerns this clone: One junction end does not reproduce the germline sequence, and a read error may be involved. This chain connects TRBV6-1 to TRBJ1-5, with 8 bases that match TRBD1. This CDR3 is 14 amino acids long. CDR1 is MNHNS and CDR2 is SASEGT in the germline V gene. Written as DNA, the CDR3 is TGTGCCAGCATCATAGGACAGGGCAACCAGCCCCAGCATTTT. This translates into CASIIGQGNQPQHF.

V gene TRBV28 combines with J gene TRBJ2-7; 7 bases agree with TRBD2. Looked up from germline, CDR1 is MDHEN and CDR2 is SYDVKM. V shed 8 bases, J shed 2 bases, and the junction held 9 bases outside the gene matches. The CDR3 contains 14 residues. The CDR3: CASLRASGTYEQYF. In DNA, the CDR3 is TGTGCCAGCCTAAGGGCTAGCGGTACCTACGAGCAGTACTTC.

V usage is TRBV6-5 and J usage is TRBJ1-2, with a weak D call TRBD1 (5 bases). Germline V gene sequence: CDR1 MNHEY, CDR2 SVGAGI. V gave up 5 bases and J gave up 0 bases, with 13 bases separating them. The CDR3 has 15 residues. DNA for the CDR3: TGTGCCAGCAGTCCTACAGGAAATTCTAACTATGGCTACACCTTC. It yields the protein CASSPTGNSNYGYTF.

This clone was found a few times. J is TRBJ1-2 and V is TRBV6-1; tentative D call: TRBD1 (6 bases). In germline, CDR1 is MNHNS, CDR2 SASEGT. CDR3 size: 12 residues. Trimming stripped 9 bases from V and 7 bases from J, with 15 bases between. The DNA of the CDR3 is TGTGCCAGGTACAGCAGGGGATCTGGCTACACCTTC. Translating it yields CARYSRGSGYTF.

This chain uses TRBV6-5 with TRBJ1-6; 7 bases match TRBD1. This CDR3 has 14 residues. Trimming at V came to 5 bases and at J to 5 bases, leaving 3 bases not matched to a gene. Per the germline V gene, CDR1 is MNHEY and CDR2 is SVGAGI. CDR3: CASSAGQHNSPLHF. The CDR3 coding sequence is TGTGCCAGCAGTGCGGGACAGCATAATTCACCCCTCCACTTT.

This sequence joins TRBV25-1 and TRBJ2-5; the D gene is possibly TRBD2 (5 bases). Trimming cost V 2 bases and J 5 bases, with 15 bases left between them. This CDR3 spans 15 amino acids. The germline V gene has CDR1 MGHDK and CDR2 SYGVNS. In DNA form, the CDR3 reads TGTGCCAGCAGTGAAAGACGGGGAGTCGGGGAGACCCAGTACTTC. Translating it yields CASSERRGVGETQYF.

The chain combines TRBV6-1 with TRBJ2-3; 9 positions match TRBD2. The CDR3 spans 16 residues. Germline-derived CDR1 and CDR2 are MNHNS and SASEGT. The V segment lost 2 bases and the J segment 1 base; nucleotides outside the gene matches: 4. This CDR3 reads CASSERRTSGTDTQYF. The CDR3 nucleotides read TGTGCCAGCAGTGAACGAAGGACTAGCGGCACAGATACGCAGTATTTT.

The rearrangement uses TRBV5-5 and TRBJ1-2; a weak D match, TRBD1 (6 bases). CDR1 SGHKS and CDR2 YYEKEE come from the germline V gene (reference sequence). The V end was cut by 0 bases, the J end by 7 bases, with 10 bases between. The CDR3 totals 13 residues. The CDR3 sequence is CASSLEGVAGYTF. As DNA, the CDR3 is TGTGCCAGCAGCTTGGAGGGGGTGGCTGGCTACACCTTC.

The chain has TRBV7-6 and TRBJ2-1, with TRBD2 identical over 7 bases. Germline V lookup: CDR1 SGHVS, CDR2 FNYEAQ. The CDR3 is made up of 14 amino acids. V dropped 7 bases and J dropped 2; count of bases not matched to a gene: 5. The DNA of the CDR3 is TGTGCCAGCACTCCAGCGGGAACCTACAATGAGCAGTTCTTC. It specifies CASTPAGTYNEQFF.

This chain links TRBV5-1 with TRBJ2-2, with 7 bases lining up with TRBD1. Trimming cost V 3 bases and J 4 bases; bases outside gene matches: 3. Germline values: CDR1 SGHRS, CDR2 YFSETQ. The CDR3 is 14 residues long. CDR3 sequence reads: CASSSGQTTGELFF. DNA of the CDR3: TGCGCCAGCAGCTCGGGACAGACCACCGGGGAGCTGTTTTTT.

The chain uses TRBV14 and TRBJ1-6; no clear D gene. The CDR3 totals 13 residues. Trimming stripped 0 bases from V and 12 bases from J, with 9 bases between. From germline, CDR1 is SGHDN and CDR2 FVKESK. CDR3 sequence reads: CASSQERGGPLHF. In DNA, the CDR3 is TGTGCCAGCAGCCAAGAACGGGGTGGACCCCTCCACTTT.

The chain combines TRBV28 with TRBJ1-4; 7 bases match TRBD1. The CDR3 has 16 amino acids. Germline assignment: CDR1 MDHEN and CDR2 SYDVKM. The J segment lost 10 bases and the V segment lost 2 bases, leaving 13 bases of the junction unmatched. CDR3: CASSLIQGGYPGKLFF. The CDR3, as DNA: TGTGCCAGCAGTTTAATCCAGGGGGGATACCCGGGAAAACTGTTTTTT.

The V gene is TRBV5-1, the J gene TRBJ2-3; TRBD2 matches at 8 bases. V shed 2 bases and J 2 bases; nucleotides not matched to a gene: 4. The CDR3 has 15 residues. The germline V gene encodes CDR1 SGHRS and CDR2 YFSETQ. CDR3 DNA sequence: TGCGCCAGCAGCTTAGCGGGAGTCCCCACAGATACGCAGTATTTT. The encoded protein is CASSLAGVPTDTQYF.

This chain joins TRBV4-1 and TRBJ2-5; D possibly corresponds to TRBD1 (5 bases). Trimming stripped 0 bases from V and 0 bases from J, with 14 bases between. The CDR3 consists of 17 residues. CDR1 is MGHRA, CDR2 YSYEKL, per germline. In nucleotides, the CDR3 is TGCGCCAGCAGCCAAGAGAACCAGGGCTCGTACCAAGAGACCCAGTACTTC. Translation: CASSQENQGSYQETQYF.

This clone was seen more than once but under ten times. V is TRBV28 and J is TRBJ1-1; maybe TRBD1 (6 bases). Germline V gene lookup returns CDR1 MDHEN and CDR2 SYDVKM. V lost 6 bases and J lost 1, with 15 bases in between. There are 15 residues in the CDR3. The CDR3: CASRPVDRPNTEAFF. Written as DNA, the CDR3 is TGTGCCAGCAGACCTGTTGACAGGCCGAACACTGAAGCTTTCTTT.

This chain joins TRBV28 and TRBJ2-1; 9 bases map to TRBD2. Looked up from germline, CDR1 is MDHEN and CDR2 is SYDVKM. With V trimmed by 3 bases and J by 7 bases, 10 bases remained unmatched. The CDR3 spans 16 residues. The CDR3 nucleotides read TGTGCCAGCAGTTTGGTTGGAGCGGGAGGAGGTAATGAGCAGTTCTTC. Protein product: CASSLVGAGGGNEQFF.

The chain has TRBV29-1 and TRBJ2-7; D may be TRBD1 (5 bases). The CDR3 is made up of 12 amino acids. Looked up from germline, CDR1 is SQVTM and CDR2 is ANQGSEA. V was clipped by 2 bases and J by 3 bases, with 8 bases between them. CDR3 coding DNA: TGCAGCGTTGAAACAGGCTACTACGAGCAGTACTTC. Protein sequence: CSVETGYYEQYF.

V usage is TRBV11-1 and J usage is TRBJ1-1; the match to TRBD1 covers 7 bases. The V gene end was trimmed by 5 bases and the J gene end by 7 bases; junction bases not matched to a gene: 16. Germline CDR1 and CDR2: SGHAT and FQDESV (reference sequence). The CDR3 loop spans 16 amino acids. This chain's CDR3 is CASSPEGQGDKVEAFF. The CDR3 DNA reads TGTGCCAGCAGCCCCGAAGGGCAGGGGGACAAAGTTGAAGCTTTCTTT.